This T cell receptor (beta chain) was recorded in a study of T cell responses to AZD1222 COVID-19 vaccine. Assay used: immunoSEQ multiplex PCR; TCRdb lists only in-frame clones, some missing. In the table there are about 140,000 clones, around 90% of which are singletons. In germline, CDR1 is SGHAT, CDR2 FQNNGV. The CDR3 is made up of 17 amino acids. J lost 7 bases, V lost 1 base, and 13 bases had no gene match. The V and J genes are TRBV11-2 and TRBJ2-1, with TRBD2 identical over 7 bases. This specimen consisted of peripheral blood, obtained on day 0 of AZD1222 vaccination. The source is an adult in good health. The CDR3 DNA is TGTGCCAGCAGCTTAGCTGTTAGCGGGCACAACACGAATGAGCAGTTCTTC. Its protein product is CASSLAVSGHNTNEQFF.